What follows is one TCR beta chain and its context. The target antigen is unknown. A read error may produce the germline difference seen at one junction end. Germline V gene data show CDR1 as SQVTM and CDR2 as ANQGSEA. The CDR3 length is 16 residues. Out of unsorted whole blood came the blood RNA, and germline DNA was extracted as well. These patients lived with chronic HBV infection and had never been treated. Sampling before surgery obtained 3.5 to 4 milliliters of peripheral blood. Total RNA amounting to about 520 ng was the source from which TCR beta cDNA was made with a constant-region primer. Each TCR beta library was derived from three nested multiplex PCR rounds that employed slightly modified ARM-PCR. Each of the first two PCR rounds ran approximately 9 cycles with TRBV1-TRBV30 forward and C-beta reverse primers. One entry per CDR3 protein, called by TCRdb with MiXCR from the multiplex PCR reads. The data contain about 200,000 distinct CDR3 sequences, roughly 61% of them singletons.

These data are taken from a study of tumor-infiltrating lymphocytes in primary liver carcinoma. Whole-study findings and limits: Tumor-adjacent and tumor-blood pairs shared less of their repertoires than tumor region pairs shared.

This sequence originates from a woman aged 55-70 years with primary liver carcinoma and hepatitis B virus infection. Sequences were obtained from peripheral blood. The genes are TRBV29-1 and TRBJ1-5; D might be TRBD1 (5 bases). CDR3 amino acids: CSAKDGGPFSSQPQHF. CDR3 sequence (DNA): TGCAGCGCCAAGGATGGGGGACCCTTTAGCAGTCAGCCCCAGCATTTT.